This T cell receptor beta chain was retrieved from a study of blood T cells in healthy people across ages. Background on the study: Template switching picked up about one barcoded beta molecule for each two T cells.

The CDR3 has 13 residues. Trimming shortened V by 2 bases and J by 8 bases, and 9 bases separated the two germline ends. CDR1 and CDR2 from the germline V gene are MNHEY and SVGAGI. A second roughly 7 to 11 cycle PCR used barcoded and J-beta primers. Tagging of each cDNA molecule was performed by a template-switch adaptor with 12 random nucleotides. TCRdb analysed the 5' RACE reads with MiXCR anew, one entry per CDR3 protein. The profile shows fewer than 1.5 million distinct CDR3 sequences, 35% to 45% of them singletons. The material sequenced was blood. This sequence joins TRBV6-5 and TRBJ1-4, with a tentative D call TRBD1 (5 bases). The TCR comes from a woman younger than 35 in good health. The CDR3 reads CASSYGGSEKLFF. The CDR3 DNA reads TGTGCCAGCAGTTACGGGGGGAGCGAAAAACTGTTTTTT.